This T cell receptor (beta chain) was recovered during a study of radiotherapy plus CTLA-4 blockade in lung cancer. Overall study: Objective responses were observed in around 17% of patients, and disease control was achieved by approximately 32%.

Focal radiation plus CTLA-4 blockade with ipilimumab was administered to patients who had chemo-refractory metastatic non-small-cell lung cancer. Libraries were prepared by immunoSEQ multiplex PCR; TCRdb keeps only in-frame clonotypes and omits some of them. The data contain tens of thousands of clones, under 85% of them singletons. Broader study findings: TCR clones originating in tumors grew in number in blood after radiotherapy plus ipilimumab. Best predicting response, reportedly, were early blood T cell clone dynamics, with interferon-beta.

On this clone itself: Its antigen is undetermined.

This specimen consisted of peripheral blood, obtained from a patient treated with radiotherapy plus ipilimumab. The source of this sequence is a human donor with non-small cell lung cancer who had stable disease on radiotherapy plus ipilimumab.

The CDR3 DNA reads as TGTGCCAGCAGTGCCTACAGGGGTAATGAAAAACTGTTTTTT. Encoded protein: CASSAYRGNEKLFF. The chain carries TRBV6-1 and TRBJ1-4; TRBD1 agrees at 7 bases. The CDR3 is 14 amino acids. Germline CDR1 and CDR2: MNHNS and SASEGT. V lost 4 bases and J lost 4; bases outside the gene matches: 3.